This T cell receptor (beta chain) was sequenced in a study of blood T cells in healthy people across ages (dated by TCRdb to about 2015). A note on the overall study: In model experiments, template switching captured roughly one uniquely barcoded TCR beta cDNA molecule for every two T cells. To avoid experimental bias, donors of different ages were randomly spread across the sequencing lanes. The donors were split into four age groups: young (average around 16 years), middle-aged (roughly 39), aged (approximately 59) and long-lived (approximately 80). Age-related changes in TCR beta repertoire diversity were measured in the study by deep sequencing normalized with unique cDNA molecular identifiers. Using the same blood draw, the study looked at two additional independent replicas of 1 million unique cDNA reads for two donors, one aged 18 to 29 and the other aged 80 or older.

The roughly 39 donors, aged about 6 to 95 years, were systemically healthy Caucasian individuals from Russia. Each donor gave approximately 9.3 milliliters of peripheral blood, collected into EDTA-treated Vacutainer tubes. PBMCs were isolated by Ficoll-Paque density-gradient centrifugation, with at least 6.5 million obtained per sample. Trizol reagent was used to extract total RNA from the PBMCs, yielding at least 5 micrograms per sample. For every donor, an aliquot of PBMCs went through flow cytometry to measure the percentages of naive CD45RAhigh/CD27high T cells. The paper's findings and limits, for the study overall: Estimates of total diversity based on one million sequenced T cells were considered lower bounds and underestimates. Because the CMV infection status of the donors was unknown, age-related changes in expanded clonotypes may potentially have been confounded. Observed TCR beta diversity per million T cells fell roughly linearly with age, and a significant reduction was already apparent by age roughly 40. Observed TCR beta diversity correlated strongly with the percentage of naive T cells measured by flow cytometry. Bulk unsorted PBMC profiling prevented conclusive comparison of naive and antigen-experienced compartments. Compared with the aged group, the long-lived group had more naive CD4+ T cells, fewer expanded clones and increased TCR diversity, suggesting age selection.

The library was prepared using 5' RACE. For sequencing, an Illumina HiSeq 2500 was employed. A second PCR of roughly 7 to 12 cycles was performed with a sample-barcoded 5' primer and a J-beta primer mix. Each TCR beta cDNA molecule received a unique molecular identifier from a template-switch 5' adaptor carrying 12 random nucleotides. Each sample yielded at least 3 million CDR3-containing paired-end reads. First-strand cDNA synthesis was performed from all RNA using the Mint cDNA synthesis kit, with priming by a TRBC-specific oligonucleotide. Following uracil-DNA glycosylase treatment, a first 18-cycle PCR with universal primers M1SS and BC2_uni_R was performed on all cDNA. Per the authors' processing: Each sample was normalized by randomly selecting 1 million high-quality reads, each carrying a distinct molecular identifier. Instead of being binned into consensus sequences, reads that shared molecular identifiers were thrown out. MiTCR, run with a Q25 quality threshold and the strictest error-elimination algorithm, handled CDR3 identification, clonotype clustering and error correction. A nonparametric unseen species model with Euler transformation was used to estimate a lower bound on total TCR beta diversity. The public reads were run again by TCRdb, first through fastp at Q25 and then through MiXCR, and only productive beta chains were kept. A single entry per CDR3 protein holds the most common genes and DNA from its merged rows. TCRdb, not the original authors, processed these V and J calls. In all, the sample holds 650,000 to 1,000,000 distinct CDR3 sequences, and about 34% of those were seen once. The ten largest clones add up to approximately 12% of the sample.

There are many counts of this clonotype. Its antigen is currently not known. Qualities for individual bases were not recorded, and no much larger clone is one base off. CDR1 and CDR2, per the germline V gene, are SQVTM and ANQGSEA. Trimming takes 5 bases from V and 4 bases from J, and the germline ends sit 11 bases apart. Counted from cysteine to phenylalanine, this CDR3 has 12 amino acids. This entry keeps only the CDR3 DNA: 36 bases, framed from base 1. The sequenced sample consisted of blood. Recombination linked TRBV29-1 to TRBJ1-2; the best D guess is TRBD1, with 6 bases matching. The sequence was collected from a man aged 18 to 30 in good health. The CDR3 reads as follows: CSVPTGLYGYTF. The DNA sequence follows: TGCAGCGTTCCGACAGGCCTCTATGGCTACACCTTC.